The 3 T cell receptor beta chains below were found in one sample sequenced in a study of OX40 agonist ivuxolimab in advanced cancers. The table came from immunoSEQ multiplex PCR; TCRdb's copy has only in-frame clones and leaves some out. Of roughly 57,000 clones listed, roughly 87% are singletons. This sample comprised CD4+ or CD8+ T cells sorted from blood, obtained in a trial of the OX40 agonist ivuxolimab. These receptors were obtained from an adult with an advanced solid tumor such as melanoma, head and neck, liver or kidney cancer.

This rearrangement joins TRBV6-1 to TRBJ1-2; the D is unclear. The CDR3 runs 14 residues. CDR1 and CDR2 from the germline V gene are MNHNS and SASEGT. V was pared by 1 base and J by 8 bases, with 14 bases between. The CDR3 spells CASSEGSFGWGYTF. Written as DNA, the CDR3 is TGTGCCAGCAGTGAAGGGTCCTTTGGCTGGGGCTACACCTTC.

The CDR3 region is CASSQASSGVTDEQFF. The CDR3 DNA follows: TGTGCCAGCAGCCAAGCTAGTAGCGGGGTCACCGATGAGCAGTTCTTC. The chain couples TRBV4-2 to TRBJ2-1, with 8 bases identical to TRBD2. J lost 8 bases, V lost 1 base, and 10 bases had no gene match. Germline V gives CDR1 LGHNA, CDR2 YNFKEQ. The CDR3 length is 16 residues.

The V and J genes are TRBV9 and TRBJ2-1; 7 bases map to TRBD2. Germline V gene data show CDR1 as SGDLS and CDR2 as YYNGEE. Unmatched junction bases numbered 12, after V lost 2 bases and J lost 7 bases. CDR3 length: 16 amino acids. CDR3 in amino acids: CASSVSLREYKNEQFF. CDR3 DNA sequence: TGTGCCAGCAGCGTCTCCCTGCGGGAGTATAAGAATGAGCAGTTCTTC.